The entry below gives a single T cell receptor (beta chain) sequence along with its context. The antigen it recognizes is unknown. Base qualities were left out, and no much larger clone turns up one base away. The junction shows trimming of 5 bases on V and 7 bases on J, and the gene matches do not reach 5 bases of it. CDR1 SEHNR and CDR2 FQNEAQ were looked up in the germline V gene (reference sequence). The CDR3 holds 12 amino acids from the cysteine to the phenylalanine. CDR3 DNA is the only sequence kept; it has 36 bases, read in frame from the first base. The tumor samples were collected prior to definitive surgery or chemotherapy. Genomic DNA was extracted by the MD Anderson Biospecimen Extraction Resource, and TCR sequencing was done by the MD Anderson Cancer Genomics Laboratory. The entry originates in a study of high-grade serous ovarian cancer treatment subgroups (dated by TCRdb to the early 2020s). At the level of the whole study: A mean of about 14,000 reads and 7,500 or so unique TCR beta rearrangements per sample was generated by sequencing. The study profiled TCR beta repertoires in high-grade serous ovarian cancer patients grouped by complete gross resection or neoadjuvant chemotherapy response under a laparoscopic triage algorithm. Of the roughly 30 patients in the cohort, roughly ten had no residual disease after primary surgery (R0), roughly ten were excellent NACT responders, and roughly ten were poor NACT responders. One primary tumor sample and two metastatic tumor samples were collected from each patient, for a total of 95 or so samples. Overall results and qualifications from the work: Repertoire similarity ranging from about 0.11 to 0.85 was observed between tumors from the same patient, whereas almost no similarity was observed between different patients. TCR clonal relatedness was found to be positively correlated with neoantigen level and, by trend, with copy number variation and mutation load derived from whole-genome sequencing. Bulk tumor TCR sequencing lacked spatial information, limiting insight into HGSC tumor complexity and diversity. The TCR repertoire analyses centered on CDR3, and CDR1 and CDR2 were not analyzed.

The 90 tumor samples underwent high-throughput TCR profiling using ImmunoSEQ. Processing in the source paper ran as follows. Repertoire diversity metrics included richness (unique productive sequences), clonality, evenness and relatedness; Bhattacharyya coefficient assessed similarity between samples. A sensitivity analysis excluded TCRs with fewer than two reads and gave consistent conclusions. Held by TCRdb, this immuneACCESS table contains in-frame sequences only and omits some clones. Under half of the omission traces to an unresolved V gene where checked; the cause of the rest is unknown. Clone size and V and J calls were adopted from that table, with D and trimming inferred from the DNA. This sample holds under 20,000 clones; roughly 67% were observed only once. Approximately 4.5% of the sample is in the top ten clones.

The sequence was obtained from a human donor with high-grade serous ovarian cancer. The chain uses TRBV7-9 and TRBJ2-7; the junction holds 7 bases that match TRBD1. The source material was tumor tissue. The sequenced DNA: TGTGCCAGCAGCAACAGGGGAATGGAGCAGTACTTC. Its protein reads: CASSNRGMEQYF.